This T cell receptor beta chain was captured in a study of post-analysis software for immune sequencing data. About the study: Recorded subtypes: relapsing-remitting, secondary progressive, progressive-relapsing; some patients unannotated.

Of note for this clonotype: Its antigen is as yet unknown.

Looked up from germline, CDR1 is MNHEY and CDR2 is SMNVEV (reference sequence). The CDR3 totals 14 residues. The V gene lost 3 bases and the J gene lost 0 bases, with 8 bases spanning the gap. Broader study findings: Patients carried roughly 5 TRBV segments more frequently than controls did, and TRBV5-6, TRBV5-1 and TRBV20-1 were among them. Same-batch samples co-clustered strongly by F measure. Compared with controls, patients showed significantly lower normalized Chao1 diversity.

The library was made from cDNA and included unique molecular identifiers. Input amounts of 1 to 10 million T cells were used. These gave approximately 500,000 cDNA molecules, so each molecule approximated one T cell. Via MiXCR, TCRdb re-called the PCR reads, giving one row per CDR3 protein. The table shows some 370,000 distinct CDR3 sequences, with approximately 33% occurring only once. The source is a girl aged 10-17 years with multiple sclerosis. This chain uses TRBV27 with TRBJ1-1; D gene unclear. Sequencing was done on a sample of blood. The CDR3 DNA reads as TGTGCCAGCAGTTTTTTGGGATTGAACACTGAAGCTTTCTTT. This encodes CASSFLGLNTEAFF.